A single sample gave rise to the 14 T cell receptor beta chains below, sequenced in a study of blood T cell repertoires in COVID-19. Assay: immunoSEQ multiplex PCR; the TCRdb copy retains only in-frame clones and omits some. This table holds some 290,000 clones, roughly 86% found once. Material for sequencing was peripheral blood. These receptors were obtained from a woman aged 25 to 39 with COVID-19, enrolled during active disease.

This clone has more than one count but fewer than ten. The chain is built from TRBV19 and TRBJ2-7; perhaps TRBD2 as D (5 bases). The germline V and J ends were trimmed by 9 bases and 1 base, with 13 bases remaining between them. Germline V CDR1 and CDR2: LNHDA, SQIVND (reference sequence). The CDR3 runs to 13 residues. The CDR3 region has the DNA TGTGCCAGCGGAGGAGACTCGTCCTACGAGCAGTACTTC. This sequence encodes CASGGDSSYEQYF. The full variable domain, rest sourced from reference TRBV19 and TRBJ2-7, is DGGITQSPKYLFRKEGQNVTLSCEQNLNHDAMYWYRQDPGQGLRLIYYSQIVNDFQKGDIAEGYSVSREKKESFPLTVTSAQKNPTAFYLCASGGDSSYEQYFGPGTRLTVT.

The rearrangement uses TRBV5-4 and TRBJ2-1; D not resolved. Germline CDR1 reads SGHNT; CDR2 reads YYREEE (reference sequence). There are 15 residues in the CDR3. Trimming removed 0 bases at V and 6 bases at J, with 13 bases between. The CDR3 here is CASSLGPPSSNEQFF. The CDR3 DNA is TGTGCCAGCAGCTTGGGTCCGCCGAGTTCCAATGAGCAGTTCTTC.

The chain links TRBV5-1 to TRBJ1-4; D uncertain. The CDR3 sequence is 14 residues long. Germline CDR1 SGHRS, CDR2 YFSETQ. V was pared by 0 bases and J by 4 bases, with 7 bases between. CDR3 coding DNA: TGCGCCAGCAGCTTGGGAGCTTTTAATGAAAAACTGTTTTTT. Translating gives CASSLGAFNEKLFF.

J is TRBJ2-5 and V is TRBV6-5, with 7 bases aligning to TRBD1. Trimming took 3 bases from V and 1 from J; bases not matched to a gene: 2. CDR1 is MNHEY, CDR2 SVGAGI, per germline. The CDR3 has 14 amino acids. The CDR3 spells CASSYAGGQETQYF. CDR3 DNA: TGTGCCAGCAGTTATGCAGGGGGCCAAGAGACCCAGTACTTC.

The chain carries TRBV5-6 and TRBJ2-2; D is uncertain. This CDR3 is built from 17 residues. V gave up 1 base and J gave up 2 bases, with 15 bases separating them. Germline V gives CDR1 SGHDT, CDR2 YYEEEE. The CDR3 DNA reads as TGTGCCAGCAGCTTGAGTTTCATGCCAGAAAACACCGGGGAGCTGTTTTTT. Protein product: CASSLSFMPENTGELFF.

The chain uses TRBV5-1 and TRBJ2-1; 10 bases are a match to TRBD2. J gave up 4 bases and V 4 bases, and 11 bases lay outside the gene matches. The CDR3 has 17 residues. Germline V gene sequence: CDR1 SGHRS, CDR2 YFSETQ. The CDR3, as DNA: TGCGCCAGCAGCCCCTGGGGGAGTAGCGGGAGGTACAATGAGCAGTTCTTC. Amino acids: CASSPWGSSGRYNEQFF.

This chain uses TRBV6-2 or TRBV6-3 with TRBJ2-7; 7 bases align to TRBD1. The germline gives CDR1 MNHEY, CDR2 SVGEGT. J gave up 3 bases and V 6 bases, and 2 bases lay outside the gene matches. The CDR3 is 12 residues long. The CDR3 spells CASSRQGYEQYF. CDR3 bases: TGTGCCAGCAGCCGACAGGGCTACGAGCAGTACTTC.

This chain links TRBV5-6 with TRBJ2-7; 7 nucleotides line up with TRBD1. CDR1 is SGHDT, CDR2 YYEEEE, per germline. Trimming cost V 5 bases and J 2 bases; bases outside gene matches: 10. The CDR3 contains 15 residues. CDR3: CASRLIQGITYEQYF. The CDR3, as DNA: TGTGCCAGCAGATTAATACAGGGGATCACCTACGAGCAGTACTTC.

This rearrangement joins TRBV2 to TRBJ2-4; no clear D. The CDR3 is 15 residues long. Germline values: CDR1 SNHLY, CDR2 FYNNEI. Trimming left V 2 bases short and J 1 base short, with 9 bases between. This chain's CDR3 is CASSEQTLAKNIQYF. CDR3 sequence (DNA): TGTGCCAGCAGTGAACAGACACTCGCCAAAAACATTCAGTACTTC. The whole variable domain, remainder taken from reference TRBV2 and TRBJ2-4, is EPEVTQTPSHQVTQMGQEVILRCVPISNHLYFYWYRQILGQKVEFLVSFYNNEISEKSEIFDDQFSVERPDGSNFTLKIRSTKLEDSAMYFCASSEQTLAKNIQYFGAGTRLSVL.

The chain links TRBV4-1 to TRBJ1-3; D gene uncertain. Trimming took off 4 bases at V and 0 bases at J, with 10 bases between the two ends. CDR3 length: 15 residues. CDR1 and CDR2 (germline): MGHRA, YSYEKL. The CDR3 loop reads CASSRRHSSGNTIYF. In DNA, the CDR3 is TGCGCCAGCAGCCGGAGGCACAGCTCTGGAAACACCATATATTTT.

This sequence joins TRBV19 and TRBJ1-5; weak D call: TRBD1 (6 bases). The CDR3 length is 13 residues. The germline V and J ends were trimmed by 7 bases and 6 bases, with 13 bases remaining between them. CDR1 LNHDA and CDR2 SQIVND come from the germline V gene (reference sequence). In DNA, the CDR3 is TGTGCCAGTACCCTACAGGGCGCTCAGCCCCAGCATTTT. Its translation is CASTLQGAQPQHF. The whole variable domain, filled in from reference TRBV19 and TRBJ1-5, reads DGGITQSPKYLFRKEGQNVTLSCEQNLNHDAMYWYRQDPGQGLRLIYYSQIVNDFQKGDIAEGYSVSREKKESFPLTVTSAQKNPTAFYLCASTLQGAQPQHFGDGTRLSIL.

The V gene is TRBV6-6, the J gene TRBJ1-1; D uncertain. Germline values: CDR1 MNHNY, CDR2 SVGAGI (reference sequence). The length of the CDR3 is 12 residues. Trimming left V 9 bases short and J 0 bases short, with 8 bases between. Written as DNA, the CDR3 is TGTGCCAGTGGAGAAATGAACACTGAAGCTTTCTTT. The encoded protein is CASGEMNTEAFF.

V and J are TRBV28 and TRBJ1-1, with TRBD1 matching over 10 bases. This CDR3 comprises 15 residues. Trimming cost V 3 bases and J 4 bases; bases outside gene matches: 5. CDR1 MDHEN and CDR2 SYDVKM come from the germline V gene. CDR3 bases: TGTGCCAGCAGTTTGAGACAGGGGGCAGTCACTGAAGCTTTCTTT. Translation gives CASSLRQGAVTEAFF.

The table lists this clone with a count of one. V is TRBV13 and J is TRBJ2-4, with 7 bases identical to TRBD2. V lost 6 bases to trimming and J lost 8 bases; unmatched junction nucleotides: 7. The length of the CDR3 is 13 residues. Germline assignment: CDR1 PRHDT and CDR2 FYEKMQ (reference sequence). This CDR3 reads CASSYGLVDIQYF. CDR3 bases: TGTGCCAGCAGTTACGGACTAGTTGACATTCAGTACTTC.